The clone carrying this T cell receptor beta chain showed up just a few times. Expressed TCRB transcripts got sequenced, as all isolated RNA was reverse transcribed. Here immunoSEQ multiplex PCR was the method, and the copy in TCRdb shows in-frame clones only, minus some. The data show some 900,000 clones, with around a sixth seen just once and around 0.02% held by the top ten. This record comes from a study of beta chain features in type 1 diabetes. V was trimmed by 0 bases and J by 2 bases, leaving 7 bases between them. This CDR3 comprises 14 residues. CDR1 is LNHNV and CDR2 is YYDKDF in the germline V gene (reference sequence).

The chain uses TRBV15 and TRBJ2-5, with D tentatively TRBD1 (6 bases). This TCR came from a woman aged 18-35 years in good health. Material for sequencing was naive CD4+ T cells from blood. CDR3 loop: CATSRDGTQETQYF. DNA of the CDR3: TGTGCCACCAGCAGAGATGGGACACAAGAGACCCAGTACTTC.